This entry lists 32 T cell receptor beta chains sequenced from one sample in a study of T cell clonality in common variable immunodeficiency. Measured with immunoSEQ multiplex PCR; TCRdb has only the in-frame clones, and not every one. The sample holds about 45,000 clones, and no clone turns up only once. The sequencing input was peripheral blood mononuclear cells. Receptors were obtained from a person between 18 and 75 years old in good health.

This clone was seen at least ten times. The CDR3 end is not reached by the read, which stops 3 residues before it; the germline J gene fills it in. This chain joins TRBV20-1 and TRBJ2-5; 14 bases match TRBD2. The CDR3 runs 18 residues. The V segment lost 5 bases and the J segment 1 base; nucleotides outside the gene matches: 12. The V gene's germline CDR1 is DFQATT and CDR2 SNEGSKA (reference sequence). Partial CDR3 DNA: TGCAGTGCTTATATGACTAGCGGGGGGGCCCATGCCCAAGAGACC. Protein sequence: CSAYMTSGGAHAQET. The entire CDR3 protein is CSAYMTSGGAHAQETQYF.

This clone was detected ten times or more. The CDR3 DNA, read in part, is TGCAGTGCTAGTGATCAGGGCAGATCCTACGAG. It codes for CSASDQGRSYE. The full-length CDR3 reads as CSASDQGRSYEQYF. V and J are TRBV20-1 and TRBJ2-7, with D possibly being TRBD1 (5 bases). The sequence runs out 3 residues before the end of the CDR3; the remainder is reconstructed from the germline J gene. This CDR3 region has 14 residues. The ends were cut back, 3 bases at V and 1 base at J, with 13 bases in the middle. Germline V gene sequence: CDR1 DFQATT, CDR2 SNEGSKA (reference sequence).

This clone was detected many times. The read falls 3 residues short of the CDR3 end, and the missing part is taken from the germline J gene. The chain has TRBV20-1 and TRBJ1-3; D possibly corresponds to TRBD1 (6 bases). The CDR3 loop spans 14 amino acids. The V gene's germline CDR1 is DFQATT and CDR2 SNEGSKA (reference sequence). V lost 7 bases, J lost 0 bases, and 13 bases lay in between. The CDR3 loop is CSGSQGSSGNTIYF. The CDR3 DNA, read in part, is TGCAGTGGGTCACAGGGTAGCTCTGGAAACACC.

As concerns this clone: The read stops 3 residues short of the end of the CDR3; the missing end is completed from the germline J gene. V is TRBV20-1 and J is TRBJ2-1; 8 nucleotides align to TRBD2. The V gene end was trimmed by 3 bases and the J gene end by 4 bases; junction bases not matched to a gene: 11. This CDR3 has 16 amino acids. Germline V gene sequence: CDR1 DFQATT, CDR2 SNEGSKA (reference sequence). CDR3 in amino acids: CSARGGGAGGYNEQFF. Partial CDR3 DNA: TGCAGTGCTAGGGGGGGAGGGGCGGGGGGATACAATGAG.

The table lists this clone with many counts. The CDR3 goes on 3 residues after the read ends, and that part is filled in from the germline J gene. V is TRBV9 and J is TRBJ2-7, with 9 bases aligning to TRBD1. The CDR3 totals 16 residues. Germline CDR1 is SGDLS and CDR2 is YYNGEE. Germline trimming cut 3 bases from V and 2 bases from J; bases unmatched to any gene: 9. Incomplete CDR3 DNA: TGTGCCAGCAGCGCTTCACAGGGGGCGGAAGCCTACGAG. Encoded protein: CASSASQGAEAYE. The full CDR3 protein is CASSASQGAEAYEQYF.

This clone occurred many times. The sequence runs out 3 residues before the end of the CDR3; the remainder is reconstructed from the germline J gene. V is TRBV6-1 and J is TRBJ1-4; 8 bases match TRBD1. CDR3 length equals 14 residues. Germline trimming cut 3 bases from V and 7 bases from J; bases unmatched to any gene: 4. Germline assignment: CDR1 MNHNS and CDR2 SASEGT. The DNA read from the CDR3 is TGTGCCAGCAGTGACGACAGGGGTTTTGAAAAA. As protein: CASSDDRGFEK. The whole CDR3 reads CASSDDRGFEKLFF.

This clone was found a few times. The CDR3 is cut off 3 residues early in the read; its end comes from the germline J gene. This chain connects TRBV2 to TRBJ2-7; 12 bases line up with TRBD1. The CDR3 covers 17 residues. Germline CDR1 and CDR2: SNHLY and FYNNEI. V dropped 7 bases and J dropped 1; count of bases not matched to a gene: 11. CDR3 residues: CASTSGQGATVSYEQYF. The CDR3 DNA, read in part, is TGTGCCAGCACCTCGGGACAGGGGGCGACTGTTTCCTACGAG.

Ten or more counts support this clone. The read finishes 3 residues shy of the CDR3 end, and the germline J gene is used to complete it. This sequence joins TRBV7-2 and TRBJ1-1; TRBD1 might be the D (5 bases). The CDR3 has 14 amino acids. V gave up 2 bases and J gave up 4 bases, with 11 bases separating them. Germline CDR1 SGHTA, CDR2 FQGNSA. CDR3 in amino acids: CASSLQGRFTEAFF. Incomplete CDR3 DNA: TGTGCCAGCAGCTTACAGGGTAGGTTCACTGAA.

This clone was counted ten times or more. Coverage ceases 3 residues before the CDR3 finishes, and the germline J gene fills in the end. This chain connects TRBV12-3 or TRBV12-4 to TRBJ2-1; no definite D call. The germline V and J ends were trimmed by 7 bases and 0 bases, with 13 bases remaining between them. The CDR3 is 15 amino acids. CDR3 sequence reads: CASTAPGSSYNEQFF. The CDR3 bases that were read are TGTGCCAGCACCGCACCAGGTAGCTCCTACAATGAG.

This clone was detected ten times or more. The read comes to an end 3 residues before the CDR3 does, leaving the germline J gene to fill in the end. This rearrangement joins TRBV20-1 to TRBJ1-4; D is uncertain. Germline CDR1 and CDR2: DFQATT and SNEGSKA (reference sequence). The CDR3 extends over 13 amino acids. V lost 8 bases and J lost 0, with 10 bases in between. This CDR3 is CSQIHATNEKLFF. CDR3 bases read: TGCAGTCAGATACATGCAACTAATGAAAAA.

This clone was recorded many times. Sequencing ends 3 residues short of the CDR3 end; the germline J gene provides the rest. This sequence joins TRBV7-2 and TRBJ1-1; D not certain. The CDR3 length is 13 residues. Germline-derived CDR1 and CDR2 are SGHTA and FQGNSA. V dropped 3 bases and J dropped 3 bases, with 8 bases sitting between them. CDR3 bases read: TGTGCCAGCAGCTTGTCCGGGGACACTGAA. Residues: CASSLSGDTE. The entire CDR3 reads CASSLSGDTEAFF.

By share, this clone counts as medium-sized. The read stops 3 residues short of the end of the CDR3; the missing end is completed from the germline J gene. This chain connects TRBV20-1 to TRBJ1-1; D not resolved. Germline V gene sequence: CDR1 DFQATT, CDR2 SNEGSKA (reference sequence). V lost 6 bases and J 0 bases, leaving 14 bases between the germline ends. The CDR3 has 14 residues. CDR3 bases read: TGCAGTGCCTCGTTGAACTCCTTGAACACTGAA. This sequence encodes CSASLNSLNTE. Given in full, the CDR3 is CSASLNSLNTEAFF.

This clone was seen only a few times. The read comes to an end 3 residues before the CDR3 does, leaving the germline J gene to fill in the end. The gene calls are TRBV7-9 and TRBJ1-6; D may be TRBD1 (5 bases). The CDR3 is made up of 13 amino acids. Between the trimmed V and J ends, which lost 8 bases and 7 bases, there was a span of 12 bases. Germline V gene lookup returns CDR1 SEHNR and CDR2 FQNEAQ (reference sequence). The CDR3 protein is CASGGNRNSPLHF. The covered CDR3 bases are TGTGCCAGCGGGGGGAATCGGAATTCACCC.

This clone was seen more than once but under ten times. The read ends 3 residues early relative to the CDR3; the germline J gene fills the gap. The chain employs TRBV11-1 and TRBJ2-2; D unclear. The length of the CDR3 is 14 residues. V was clipped by 2 bases and J by 8 bases, with 12 bases between them. CDR1 is SGHAT, CDR2 FQDESV, per germline (reference sequence). CDR3 DNA (partial): TGTGCCAGCAGCTTACAACCGACTGAGGGGGAG. Residues: CASSLQPTEGE. The entire CDR3 is CASSLQPTEGELFF.

This clone was picked up many times. The sequenced part of the CDR3 DNA is TGTGCCAGCACTAAAAGGGGGACAGATGGAAACACC. This sequence encodes CASTKRGTDGNT. The whole CDR3 region reads CASTKRGTDGNTIYF. The chain is built from TRBV28 and TRBJ1-3, with 7 bases matching TRBD1. The CDR3 is cut off 3 residues early in the read; its end comes from the germline J gene. V lost 7 bases to trimming and J lost 3 bases; unmatched junction nucleotides: 9. CDR3 size: 15 residues. CDR1 MDHEN and CDR2 SYDVKM come from the germline V gene. Full variable domain (missing parts from reference TRBV28 and TRBJ1-3): DVKVTQSSRYLVKRTGEKVFLECVQDMDHENMFWYRQDPGLGLRLIYFSYDVKMKEKGDIPEGYSVSREKKERFSLILESASTNQTSMYLCASTKRGTDGNTIYFGEGSWLTVV.

This clone was counted at least ten times. From the germline J gene comes the end of the CDR3, since the read stops 3 residues before it. This chain connects TRBV19 to TRBJ2-7; 7 bases are shared with TRBD1. The CDR3 totals 15 residues. V lost 4 bases to trimming and J lost 4 bases; unmatched junction nucleotides: 10. Germline V CDR1 and CDR2: LNHDA, SQIVND (reference sequence). CDR3 bases read: TGTGCCAGTAGTAACAGGGGCAAGGGGATATACGAG. This gives the protein CASSNRGKGIYE. The entire CDR3 is CASSNRGKGIYEQYF. Based on the CDR3 plus reference TRBV19 and TRBJ2-7, the full variable domain is DGGITQSPKYLFRKEGQNVTLSCEQNLNHDAMYWYRQDPGQGLRLIYYSQIVNDFQKGDIAEGYSVSREKKESFPLTVTSAQKNPTAFYLCASSNRGKGIYEQYFGPGTRLTVT.

This clone was observed many times. With the read ending 3 residues before the CDR3 end, the germline J gene is used to fill in that end. The rearrangement links TRBV20-1 to TRBJ2-7, with a weak D call TRBD1 (5 bases). V dropped 3 bases and J dropped 2 bases, with 8 bases sitting between them. CDR1 and CDR2 (germline): DFQATT, SNEGSKA (reference sequence). The CDR3 loop spans 12 amino acids. The sequenced CDR3 bases are TGCAGTGCTAGGCCCAGGGCCTACGAG. Protein product: CSARPRAYE. The entire CDR3 reads CSARPRAYEQYF.

This clone was recorded many times. The read is 3 residues too short to cover the CDR3 end, so that end is filled in from the germline J gene. The chain is built from TRBV12-3 or TRBV12-4 and TRBJ2-3; 8 bases are shared with TRBD2. This CDR3 spans 14 amino acids. The junction had 7 bases not matched to a gene; V was cut back by 5 bases and J by 6 bases. The CDR3 bases that were read are TGTGCCAGCAGTCGTAGCGGGACAAGGGATACG. Protein: CASSRSGTRDT. The entire CDR3 sequence reads CASSRSGTRDTQYF.

This clone was detected many times. The sequenced fragment ends 3 residues before the CDR3 boundary, so the rest is inferred from the germline J gene. The rearrangement links TRBV7-8 to TRBJ1-2, with 8 bases identical to TRBD1. The CDR3 has 15 residues. Per germline, CDR1 SGHVS and CDR2 FQNEAQ. The CDR3 sequence is CASSLAGDRLQGYTF. The covered CDR3 bases are TGTGCCAGCAGCTTAGCTGGGGACAGGCTGCAGGGC.

This clone appeared many times. The CDR3 extends 3 residues past the end of the read, so its final part is completed from the germline J gene. This chain uses TRBV19 with TRBJ2-3; 7 bases fit TRBD2. Germline trimming cut 6 bases from V and 2 bases from J; bases unmatched to any gene: 11. CDR1 is LNHDA, CDR2 SQIVND, per germline (reference sequence). The CDR3 sequence is 16 residues long. CDR3 amino acids: CASRKGARDYTDTQYF. The part of the CDR3 DNA that was read is TGTGCCAGTAGAAAGGGTGCGCGGGACTACACAGATACG.

This clone has at least ten counts. The read comes to an end 3 residues before the CDR3 does, leaving the germline J gene to fill in the end. The genes are TRBV19 and TRBJ1-5; D unresolved. Germline-derived CDR1 and CDR2 are LNHDA and SQIVND (reference sequence). V was shortened by 3 bases and J by 7 bases, with 19 bases between the two germline ends. The CDR3 is 16 residues long. The CDR3 bases that were read are TGTGCCAGTAGTATTTCCCGTCGTGGCGCAGGCCAGCCC. This encodes CASSISRRGAGQP. The full CDR3 protein reads CASSISRRGAGQPQHF. Based on the CDR3 plus reference TRBV19 and TRBJ1-5, the full variable domain is DGGITQSPKYLFRKEGQNVTLSCEQNLNHDAMYWYRQDPGQGLRLIYYSQIVNDFQKGDIAEGYSVSREKKESFPLTVTSAQKNPTAFYLCASSISRRGAGQPQHFGDGTRLSIL.

This clone has at least ten counts. The CDR3 end falls 3 residues outside the read, so it is completed with the germline J gene. This sequence joins TRBV5-1 and TRBJ1-6, with D possibly being TRBD1 (5 bases). The CDR3 is 17 residues long. In germline, CDR1 is SGHRS, CDR2 YFSETQ. Trimming removed 0 bases from V and 0 bases from J, with 10 bases in between. The CDR3 sequence is CASSLVGGSSYNSPLHF. The sequenced CDR3 bases are TGCGCCAGCAGCTTGGTGGGGGGGAGCTCCTATAATTCACCC.

The table lists this clone with many counts. CDR3: CSATQGDYGYTF. CDR3 DNA, as far as it was read: TGCAGTGCTACCCAGGGCGACTATGGC. This chain joins TRBV20-1 and TRBJ1-2; tentative D call: TRBD1 (5 bases). The missing CDR3 end, 3 residues past where the read stops, is filled in from the germline J gene. V lost 4 bases and J lost 3, with 9 bases in between. Per germline, CDR1 DFQATT and CDR2 SNEGSKA (reference sequence). The CDR3 is 12 amino acids.

This clone was observed at least ten times. The CDR3 goes on 3 residues after the read ends, and that part is filled in from the germline J gene. This chain joins TRBV5-1 and TRBJ2-4; D ambiguous. CDR3 length: 13 amino acids. Germline V CDR1 and CDR2: SGHRS, YFSETQ. V lost 0 bases and J 9 bases, leaving 10 bases between the germline ends. Partial CDR3 DNA: TGCGCCAGCAGCTTGGACATTTTCAGCATT. Residues: CASSLDIFSI. The full-length CDR3 reads as CASSLDIFSIQYF.

This clone was recorded many times. The missing CDR3 end, 3 residues past where the read stops, is filled in from the germline J gene. This rearrangement joins TRBV7-8 to TRBJ2-5, with 8 bases aligning to TRBD1. In germline, CDR1 is SGHVS, CDR2 FQNEAQ. J was trimmed by 4 bases and V by 8 bases; bases with no gene match: 6. This CDR3 contains 13 residues. The CDR3 reads CASDQGARETQYF. The sequenced CDR3 bases are TGTGCCAGCGACCAGGGGGCAAGAGAGACC.

This clone has a count of ten or more. With the read ending 3 residues before the CDR3 end, the germline J gene is used to fill in that end. The J gene is TRBJ2-2, the V gene TRBV6-2 or TRBV6-3; 12 nucleotides align to TRBD1. This CDR3 contains 16 residues. J was trimmed by 6 bases and V by 6 bases; bases with no gene match: 8. CDR1 is MNHEY, CDR2 SVGEGT, per germline. CDR3 residues: CASRKTGTGGSGELFF. Incomplete CDR3 DNA: TGTGCCAGCAGGAAAACCGGGACAGGGGGCTCCGGGGAG.

The table lists this clone with many counts. The CDR3 extends 3 residues past the end of the read, so its final part is completed from the germline J gene. The chain uses TRBV10-1 and TRBJ1-1; 7 bases map to TRBD1. Per germline, CDR1 WNHNN and CDR2 SYGVQD (reference sequence). The CDR3 is 14 amino acids. V gave up 5 bases and J gave up 0 bases; unmatched junction bases: 3. CDR3 bases read: TGCGCCAGCAGTTCGACAGGGATGAACACTGAA. This codes for CASSSTGMNTE. The full-length CDR3 reads as CASSSTGMNTEAFF.

This clone was found many times. CDR3 DNA, as far as it was read: TGTGCCAGCTCACCGTCTACAGGGGCTGGAAACACC. Translation gives CASSPSTGAGNT. The whole CDR3 region reads CASSPSTGAGNTIYF. V is TRBV18 and J is TRBJ1-3; 7 bases map to TRBD1. The read stops 3 residues short of the end of the CDR3; the missing end is completed from the germline J gene. Germline values: CDR1 KGHSH, CDR2 LQKENI. CDR3 length: 15 residues. The junction had 4 bases not matched to a gene; V was cut back by 3 bases and J by 2 bases.

This clone was seen many times. The missing CDR3 end, 3 residues past where the read stops, is filled in from the germline J gene. This chain joins TRBV15 and TRBJ1-1; D is uncertain. V was pared by 8 bases and J by 5 bases, with 18 bases between. Germline-derived CDR1 and CDR2 are LNHNV and YYDKDF (reference sequence). CDR3 length: 14 amino acids. This chain's CDR3 is CATSKGLSGTEAFF. CDR3 DNA, as far as it was read: TGTGCCACCTCCAAAGGACTCTCGGGAACTGAA.

This clone has a count of ten or more. Read sequence stops 3 residues before the CDR3 end, and the germline J gene provides the missing end. The genes are TRBV5-4 and TRBJ2-5, with D perhaps TRBD2 (6 bases). The germline gives CDR1 SGHNT, CDR2 YYREEE (reference sequence). V gave up 1 base and J gave up 5 bases, with 12 bases separating them. The CDR3 spans 14 residues. The CDR3 bases that were read are TGTGCCAGCAGCTTGCGGGGCGGGGCGGAGACC. Amino acid sequence: CASSLRGGAET. The full CDR3 is CASSLRGGAETQYF.

This clone was found many times. The CDR3 end falls 3 residues outside the read, so it is completed with the germline J gene. The gene calls are TRBV9 and TRBJ1-3, with a weak D call TRBD1 (5 bases). The CDR3 sequence is 15 residues long. V was pared by 0 bases and J by 4 bases, with 11 bases between. Germline V gene sequence: CDR1 SGDLS, CDR2 YYNGEE. The CDR3 DNA, read in part, is TGTGCCAGCAGCGTAGCCGGCGAGGGGGGAAACACC. Translating gives CASSVAGEGGNT. The full CDR3 reads CASSVAGEGGNTIYF. The full variable domain, with the rest looked up from reference TRBV9 and TRBJ1-3, is DSGVTQTPKHLITATGQRVTLRCSPRSGDLSVYWYQQSLDQGLQFLIQYYNGEERAKGNILERFSAQQFPDLHSELNLSSLELGDSALYFCASSVAGEGGNTIYFGEGSWLTVV.

This clone appeared many times. Coverage ceases 3 residues before the CDR3 finishes, and the germline J gene fills in the end. V usage is TRBV20-1 and J usage is TRBJ1-5; D remains ambiguous. This CDR3 region has 14 residues. V lost 2 bases and J 2 bases, leaving 10 bases between the germline ends. Germline V gene lookup returns CDR1 DFQATT and CDR2 SNEGSKA (reference sequence). The sequenced part of the CDR3 DNA is TGCAGTGCTAGACGGGGTTTAGGCAATCAGCCC. Its translation is CSARRGLGNQP. The whole CDR3 protein is CSARRGLGNQPQHF.